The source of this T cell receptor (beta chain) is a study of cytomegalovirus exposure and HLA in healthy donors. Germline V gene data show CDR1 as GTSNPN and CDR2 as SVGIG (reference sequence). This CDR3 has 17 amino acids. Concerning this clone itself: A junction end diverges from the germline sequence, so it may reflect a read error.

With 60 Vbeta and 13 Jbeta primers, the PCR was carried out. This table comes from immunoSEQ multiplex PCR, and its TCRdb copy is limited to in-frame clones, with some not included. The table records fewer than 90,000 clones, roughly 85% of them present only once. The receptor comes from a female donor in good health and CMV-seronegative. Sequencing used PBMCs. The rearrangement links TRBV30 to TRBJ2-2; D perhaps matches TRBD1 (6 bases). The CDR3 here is CGWSTGPGQTNTGELFF. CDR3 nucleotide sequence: TGTGGCTGGAGTACCGGCCCCGGACAGACGAACACCGGGGAGCTGTTTTTT.